This T cell receptor beta chain was observed in a study of blood T cell repertoires in COVID-19. This clone was counted once. Followed longitudinally, the Seattle patients had been enrolled during active infection. As originally analysed: Counts of nucleated cells, estimated from reference gene primer amplification, were obtained. The data were produced by immunoSEQ multiplex PCR, yet TCRdb's version contains in-frame clones alone and is incomplete. V and J calls and clone size are given by that table; D and trimming were obtained from the DNA. The sample contains around 120,000 clones, under 95% of which appear only once. This CDR3 region has 12 residues. V was pared by 6 bases and J by 5 bases, with 9 bases between. Per the germline V gene, CDR1 is SGHNT and CDR2 is YENEEA.

J is TRBJ2-3 and V is TRBV11-3; perhaps TRBD2 as D (6 bases). The sequenced sample consisted of peripheral blood. The sequence derives from a man between 60 and 75 years old with COVID-19, enrolled during active disease. CDR3 bases: TGTGCCAGCAGGGGGGGAGGAGATACGCAGTATTTT. It translates to CASRGGGDTQYF.